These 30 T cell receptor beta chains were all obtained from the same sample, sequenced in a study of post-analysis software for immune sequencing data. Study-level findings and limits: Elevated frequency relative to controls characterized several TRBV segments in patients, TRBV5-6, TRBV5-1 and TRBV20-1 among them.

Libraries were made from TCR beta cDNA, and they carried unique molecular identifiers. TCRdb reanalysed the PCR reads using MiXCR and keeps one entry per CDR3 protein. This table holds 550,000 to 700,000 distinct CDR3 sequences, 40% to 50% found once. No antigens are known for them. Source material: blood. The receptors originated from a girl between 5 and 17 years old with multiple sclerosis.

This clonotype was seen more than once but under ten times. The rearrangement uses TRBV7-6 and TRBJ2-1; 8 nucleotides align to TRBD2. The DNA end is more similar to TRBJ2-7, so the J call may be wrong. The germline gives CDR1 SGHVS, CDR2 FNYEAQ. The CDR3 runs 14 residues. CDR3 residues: CASSLFSGDNEQYF. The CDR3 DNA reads TGTGCCAGCAGCTTATTTAGCGGGGACAATGAGCAGTACTTC.

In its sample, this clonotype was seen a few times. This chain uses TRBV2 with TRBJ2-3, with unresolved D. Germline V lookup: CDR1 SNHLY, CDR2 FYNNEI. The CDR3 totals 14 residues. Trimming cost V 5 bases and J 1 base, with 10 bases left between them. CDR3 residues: CASSPEYGTDTQYF. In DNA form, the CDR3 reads TGTGCCAGCAGTCCGGAGTACGGCACAGATACGCAGTATTTT.

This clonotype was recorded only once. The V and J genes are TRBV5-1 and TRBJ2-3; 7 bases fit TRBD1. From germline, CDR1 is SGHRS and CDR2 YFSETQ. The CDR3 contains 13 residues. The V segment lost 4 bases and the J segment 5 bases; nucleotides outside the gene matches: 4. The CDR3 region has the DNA TGCGCCAGCAGCCTATACAGGGGAGATACGCAGTATTTT. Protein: CASSLYRGDTQYF.

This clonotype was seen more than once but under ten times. The CDR3 sequence: CASSLDSATNYGYTF. CDR3 bases: TGTGCCAGCAGCTTGGACAGCGCCACTAACTATGGCTACACCTTC. This chain joins TRBV5-5 and TRBJ1-2; no clear D. CDR1 and CDR2 (germline): SGHKS, YYEKEE (reference sequence). The V end was cut by 0 bases, the J end by 0 bases, with 9 bases between. This CDR3 is built from 15 residues.

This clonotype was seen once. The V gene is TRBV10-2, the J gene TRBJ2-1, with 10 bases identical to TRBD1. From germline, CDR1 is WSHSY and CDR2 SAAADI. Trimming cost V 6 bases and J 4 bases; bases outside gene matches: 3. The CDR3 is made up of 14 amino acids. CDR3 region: CASRDRGGYNEQFF. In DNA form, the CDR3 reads TGCGCCAGCAGGGACAGGGGGGGGTACAATGAGCAGTTCTTC.

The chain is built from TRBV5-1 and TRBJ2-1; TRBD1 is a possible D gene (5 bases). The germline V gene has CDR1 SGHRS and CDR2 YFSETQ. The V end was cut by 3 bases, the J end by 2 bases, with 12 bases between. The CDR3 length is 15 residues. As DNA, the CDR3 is TGCGCCAGCAGCTATACAGGAACCACCTACAATGAGCAGTTCTTC. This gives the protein CASSYTGTTYNEQFF. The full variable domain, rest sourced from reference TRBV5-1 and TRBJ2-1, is KAGVTQTPRYLIKTRGQQVTLSCSPISGHRSVSWYQQTPGQGLQFLFEYFSETQRNKGNFPGRFSGRQFSNSRSEMNVSTLELGDSALYLCASSYTGTTYNEQFFGPGTRLTVL.

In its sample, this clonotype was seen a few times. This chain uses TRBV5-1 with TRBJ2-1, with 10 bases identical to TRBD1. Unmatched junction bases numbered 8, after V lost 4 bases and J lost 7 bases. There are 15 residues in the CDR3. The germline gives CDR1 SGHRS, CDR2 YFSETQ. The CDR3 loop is CASSPPGQGRNEQFF. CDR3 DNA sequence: TGCGCCAGCAGCCCGCCGGGACAGGGGAGGAATGAGCAGTTCTTC.

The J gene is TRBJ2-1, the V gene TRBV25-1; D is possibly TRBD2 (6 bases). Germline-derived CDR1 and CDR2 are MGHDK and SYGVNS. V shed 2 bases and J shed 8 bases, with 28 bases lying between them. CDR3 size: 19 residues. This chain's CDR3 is CASSEQKGSSYGWGDEQFF. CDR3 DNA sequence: TGTGCCAGCAGTGAACAAAAGGGGAGCTCTTATGGGTGGGGGGATGAGCAGTTCTTC.

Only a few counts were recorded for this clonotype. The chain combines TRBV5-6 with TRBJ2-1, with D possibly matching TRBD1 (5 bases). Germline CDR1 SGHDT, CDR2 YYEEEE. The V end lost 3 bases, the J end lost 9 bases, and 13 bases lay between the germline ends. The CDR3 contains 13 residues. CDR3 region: CASSYIQGREQFF. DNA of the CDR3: TGTGCCAGCAGCTATATCCAGGGTCGTGAGCAGTTCTTC.

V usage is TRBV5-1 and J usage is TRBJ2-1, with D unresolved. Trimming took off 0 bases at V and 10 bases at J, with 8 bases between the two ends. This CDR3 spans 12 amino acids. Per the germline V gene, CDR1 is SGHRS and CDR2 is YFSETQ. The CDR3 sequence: CASSLGSGEQFF. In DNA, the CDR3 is TGCGCCAGCAGCTTGGGTAGTGGGGAGCAGTTCTTC.

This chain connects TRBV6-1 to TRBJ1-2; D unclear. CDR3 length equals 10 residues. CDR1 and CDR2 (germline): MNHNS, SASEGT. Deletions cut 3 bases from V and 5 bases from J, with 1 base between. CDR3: CASSDYGYTF. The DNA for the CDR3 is TGTGCCAGCAGTGATTATGGCTACACCTTC.

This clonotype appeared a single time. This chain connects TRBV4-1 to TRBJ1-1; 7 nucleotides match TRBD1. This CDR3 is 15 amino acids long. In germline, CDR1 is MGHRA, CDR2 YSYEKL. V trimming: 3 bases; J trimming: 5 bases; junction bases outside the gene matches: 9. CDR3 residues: CASSQVQGMGTEAFF. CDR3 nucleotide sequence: TGCGCCAGCAGCCAGGTACAGGGGATGGGGACTGAAGCTTTCTTT.

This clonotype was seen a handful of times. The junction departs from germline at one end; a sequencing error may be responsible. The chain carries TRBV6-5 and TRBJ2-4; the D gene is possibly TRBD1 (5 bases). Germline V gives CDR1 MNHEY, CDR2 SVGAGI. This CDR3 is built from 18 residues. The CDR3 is CASSYPGHPLLAENIQYF. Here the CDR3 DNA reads TGTGCCAGCAGTTACCCCGGACACCCACTCTTAGCCGAAAACATTCAGTACTTC.

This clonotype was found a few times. In nucleotides, the CDR3 is TGTGCCAGCAGTTCGACTACAAGTGTATGTAGCGAGCAGTACTTC. Its protein is CASSSTTSVCSEQYF. The chain employs TRBV6-6 and TRBJ2-7; a possible D gene is TRBD2 (5 bases). The germline CDR1 and CDR2 sequences are MNHNY and SVGAGI (reference sequence). CDR3 length equals 15 residues. Trimming took off 4 bases at V and 6 bases at J, with 19 bases between the two ends.

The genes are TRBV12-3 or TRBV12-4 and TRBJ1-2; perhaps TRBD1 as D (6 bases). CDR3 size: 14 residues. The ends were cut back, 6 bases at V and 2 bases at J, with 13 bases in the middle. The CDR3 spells CASSPQGRNYGYTF. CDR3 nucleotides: TGTGCCAGCAGCCCCCAGGGGAGGAACTATGGCTACACCTTC.

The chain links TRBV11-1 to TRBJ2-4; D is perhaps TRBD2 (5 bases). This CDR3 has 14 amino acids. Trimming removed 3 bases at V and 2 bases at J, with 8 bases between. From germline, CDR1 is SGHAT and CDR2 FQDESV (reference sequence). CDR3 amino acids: CASSFGGSKNIQYF. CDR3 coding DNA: TGTGCCAGCAGCTTCGGAGGATCCAAAAACATTCAGTACTTC.

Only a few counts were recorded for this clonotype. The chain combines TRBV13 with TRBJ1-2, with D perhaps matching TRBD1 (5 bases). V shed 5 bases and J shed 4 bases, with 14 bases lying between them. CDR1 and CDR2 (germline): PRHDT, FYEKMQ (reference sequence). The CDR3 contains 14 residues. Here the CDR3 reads CASSPSGGSYGYTF. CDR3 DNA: TGTGCCAGCAGCCCGTCGGGGGGAAGCTATGGCTACACCTTC.

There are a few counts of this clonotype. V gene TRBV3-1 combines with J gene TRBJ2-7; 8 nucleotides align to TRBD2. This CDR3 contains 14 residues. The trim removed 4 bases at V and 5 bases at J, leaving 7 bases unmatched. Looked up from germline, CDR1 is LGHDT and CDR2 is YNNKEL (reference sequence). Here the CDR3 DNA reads TGTGCCAGCAGCCGGGCTAGCGGGTCCCACGAGCAGTACTTC. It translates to CASSRASGSHEQYF.

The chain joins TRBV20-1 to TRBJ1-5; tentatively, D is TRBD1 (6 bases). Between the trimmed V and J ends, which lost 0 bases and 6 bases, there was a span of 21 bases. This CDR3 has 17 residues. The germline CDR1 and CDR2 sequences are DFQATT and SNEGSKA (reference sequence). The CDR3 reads CSAREGWTAGSGQPQHF. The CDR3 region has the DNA TGCAGTGCTAGAGAGGGCTGGACAGCGGGTTCTGGTCAGCCCCAGCATTTT.

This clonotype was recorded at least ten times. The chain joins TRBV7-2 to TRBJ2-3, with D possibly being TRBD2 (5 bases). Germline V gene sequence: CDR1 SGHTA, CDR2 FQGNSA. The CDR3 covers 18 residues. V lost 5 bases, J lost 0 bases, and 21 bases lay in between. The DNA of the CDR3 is TGTGCCAGCAGCCCCCTGATGGGAGTCTCCTCTAGCACAGATACGCAGTATTTT. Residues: CASSPLMGVSSSTDTQYF.

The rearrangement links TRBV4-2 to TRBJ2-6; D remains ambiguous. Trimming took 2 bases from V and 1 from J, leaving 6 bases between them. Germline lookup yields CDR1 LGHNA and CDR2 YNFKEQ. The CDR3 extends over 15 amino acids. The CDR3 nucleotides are TGTGCCAGCAGCCAAAAAGGTTCTGGGGCCAACGTCCTGACTTTC. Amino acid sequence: CASSQKGSGANVLTF.

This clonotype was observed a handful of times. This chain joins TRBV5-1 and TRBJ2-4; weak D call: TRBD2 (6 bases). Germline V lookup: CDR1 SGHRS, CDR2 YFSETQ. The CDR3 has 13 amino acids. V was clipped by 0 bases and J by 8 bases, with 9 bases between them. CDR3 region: CASSLVPGDIQYF. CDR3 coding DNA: TGCGCCAGCAGCTTGGTCCCGGGAGACATTCAGTACTTC.

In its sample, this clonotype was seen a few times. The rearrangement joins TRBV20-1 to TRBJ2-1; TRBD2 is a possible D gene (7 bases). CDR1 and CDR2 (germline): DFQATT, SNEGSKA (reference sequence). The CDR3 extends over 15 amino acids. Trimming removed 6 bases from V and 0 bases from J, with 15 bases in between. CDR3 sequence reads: CSAGGVEISYNEQFF. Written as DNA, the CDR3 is TGCAGTGCAGGGGGGGTAGAAATCTCCTACAATGAGCAGTTCTTC.

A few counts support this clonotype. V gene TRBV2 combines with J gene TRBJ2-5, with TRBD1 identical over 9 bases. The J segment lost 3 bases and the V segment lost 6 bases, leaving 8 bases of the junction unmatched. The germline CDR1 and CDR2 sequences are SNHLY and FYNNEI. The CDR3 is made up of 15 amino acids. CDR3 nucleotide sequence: TGTGCCAGCAGACAACCGGGACAGGGAAAAGAGACCCAGTACTTC. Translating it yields CASRQPGQGKETQYF.

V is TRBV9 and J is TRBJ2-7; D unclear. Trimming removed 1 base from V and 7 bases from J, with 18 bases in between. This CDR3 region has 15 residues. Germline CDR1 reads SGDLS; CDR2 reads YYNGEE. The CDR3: CASSVSTASYNEQYF. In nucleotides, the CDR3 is TGTGCCAGCAGCGTATCCACGGCCTCCTACAATGAGCAGTACTTC. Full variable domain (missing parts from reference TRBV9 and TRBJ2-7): DSGVTQTPKHLITATGQRVTLRCSPRSGDLSVYWYQQSLDQGLQFLIQYYNGEERAKGNILERFSAQQFPDLHSELNLSSLELGDSALYFCASSVSTASYNEQYFGPGTRLTVT.

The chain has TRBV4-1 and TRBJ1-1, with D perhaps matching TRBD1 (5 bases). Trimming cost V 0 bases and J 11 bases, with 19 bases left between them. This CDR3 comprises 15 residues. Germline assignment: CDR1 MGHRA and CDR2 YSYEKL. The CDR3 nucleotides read TGCGCCAGCAGCCAAGAAGGAGGGGAGGAGTCGCCGGCTTTCTTT. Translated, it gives CASSQEGGEESPAFF.

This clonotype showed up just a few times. The CDR3 DNA is TGCGCCAGCAGCTTGATGGGGACTTCCTCCTACAATGAGCAGTTCTTC. Translation: CASSLMGTSSYNEQFF. The J gene is TRBJ2-1, the V gene TRBV5-1; tentative D call: TRBD2 (6 bases). This CDR3 region has 16 residues. With 1 base removed from V and 0 bases from J, the gap between germline ends came to 11 bases. Germline loops: CDR1 SGHRS, CDR2 YFSETQ.

CDR3 sequence: CASSGPQGANTEAFF. In nucleotides, the CDR3 is TGCGCCAGCAGCGGGCCCCAGGGGGCGAACACTGAAGCTTTCTTT. This chain uses TRBV5-1 with TRBJ1-1, with 8 bases that match TRBD1. J lost 1 base, V lost 4 bases, and 6 bases had no gene match. Germline V gene data show CDR1 as SGHRS and CDR2 as YFSETQ. The CDR3 runs 15 residues.

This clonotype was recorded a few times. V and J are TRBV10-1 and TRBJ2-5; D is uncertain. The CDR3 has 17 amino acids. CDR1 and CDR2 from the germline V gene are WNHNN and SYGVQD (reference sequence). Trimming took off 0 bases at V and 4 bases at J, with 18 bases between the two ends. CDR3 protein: CASSESLAQPASETQYF. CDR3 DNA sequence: TGCGCCAGCAGTGAGTCTCTCGCCCAACCAGCTTCAGAGACCCAGTACTTC.

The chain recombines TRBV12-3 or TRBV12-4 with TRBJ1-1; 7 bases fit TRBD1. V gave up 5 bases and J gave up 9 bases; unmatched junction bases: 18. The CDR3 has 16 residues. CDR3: CASSLVGQARGPKAFF. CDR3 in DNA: TGTGCCAGCAGTCTGGTCGGACAGGCGAGAGGCCCGAAAGCTTTCTTT.